The clone carrying this TCR beta chain was seen a few times. Per the germline V gene, CDR1 is DFQATT and CDR2 is SNEGSKA (reference sequence). The CDR3 totals 14 residues. V dropped 1 base and J dropped 6; count of bases not matched to a gene: 6. Each CDR3 protein gets one entry after TCRdb re-called the 5' RACE reads with MiXCR. The sample has 85,000 to 100,000 distinct CDR3 sequences, 17% seen once. This entry belongs to a study of T cells of healthy individuals. The sequence derives from a human donor in good health. The V call is TRBV20-1, the J call TRBJ2-1; 7 bases match TRBD2. The CDR3 DNA sequence: TGCAGTGCTAGAGCGGGAGTAGCGGGCAATGAGCAGTTCTTC. Protein product: CSARAGVAGNEQFF.